Below, one T cell receptor (beta chain) is given with its context. Its antigen has not been determined. No base quality information exists; no much larger clone differs at one position. V loses 0 bases, J loses 4 bases, and the germline ends lie 4 bases apart. There are 13 amino acids in the CDR3, from cysteine to phenylalanine inclusive. The entry retains the CDR3 DNA only, 39 bases that are in frame from base 1. Based on the germline V gene (reference sequence), the CDR1 and CDR2 sequences are SEHNR and FQNEAQ. The data derive from a study of blood T cell repertoires in COVID-19 (dated by TCRdb to the early 2020s). Notes on the research overall: Samples covering the acute and convalescent phases of COVID-19 were provided by collaborators in the United States, Italy and Spain. The dataset comprised deeply sampled blood TCRbeta repertoires from subjects exposed to, actively infected with, or recovered from COVID-19. The repertoires were made available in a free public database intended to serve as a resource for research on the immune response to SARS-CoV-2. The sample metadata nearly always contained a de-identified subject ID, COVID-19 status, age in years and sex. The samples were drawn from the first 160 participants of the ongoing ImmuneRACE study and from 1,254 subjects provided by 6 global collaborators. The prospective study material was composed of cDNA or gDNA derived from T cells, B-cell-depleted T cells, or PBMCs. Where available, HLA class I and class II types were taken from metadata supplied by the sample provider and were not determined by assay-based typing. What the authors observed across the whole study: Clinical and demographic metadata were provided uncurated, with the amount varying by source and participant.

Enrolling through a virtual design, the prospective study's participants ranged in age from roughly 18 to 100 years and lived across about two dozen United States geographic areas. Cohort assignment in the prospective study relied on participant-reported clinical history from a screening survey and a study questionnaire. Exposed participants were defined as having been in contact with someone with a PCR-confirmed or clinician-diagnosed COVID-19 case within 2 weeks of study entry. Each participant in the prospective study had whole blood, serum and a nasopharyngeal or oropharyngeal swab collected by mobile phlebotomists. Additional blood draws and questionnaires over an approximately 2-month period could optionally be provided by prospective study participants. Blood samples from the prospective study were shipped frozen or at room temperature prior to DNA extraction. TCRbeta CDR3 regions were amplified from genomic DNA by means of the immunoSEQ Assay, a bias-controlled multiplex PCR. The authors processed their data as follows. The number of nucleated cells in each sample was estimated by amplification of reference gene primers within the assay. To quantify the absolute abundance of each unique TCRbeta CDR3 rearrangement, sequence reads were collapsed and filtered. For each sample, productive Simpson clonality was calculated as the square root of Simpson's diversity index across productive rearrangements. TCRdb carries this immuneACCESS record with in-frame sequences only. Its versions omit some clonotypes, under half of them owing to an unresolved V gene in the studies checked, with the rest unexplained. That table supplies the V and J calls and clone size; D and trimming were determined from the DNA. This sample comprises 270,000 or so clones, around 90% of them detected only once. 2.5% to 3% of the sample is in the top ten clones.

The sample comprised PBMCs or T cells enriched from blood (not recorded which). The clonotype originates from a man between 35 and 55 years old who had been exposed to COVID-19. The V and J genes are TRBV7-9 and TRBJ2-1; no D gene is confidently identified. The sequenced DNA is TGTGCCAGCAGCTTAGCCCGGTACAATGAGCAGTTCTTC. The resulting protein is CASSLARYNEQFF.